Each of the 8 T cell receptor beta chains below was sequenced from the same sample in a study of response to subunit inactivated influenza vaccine. TCRdb re-called the RT-PCR reads with MiXCR, one entry per CDR3 protein. The sample holds about 620,000 distinct CDR3 sequences; 10% to 15% are singletons and the top ten take approximately 10%. The material sequenced was PBMCs from blood, taken on the day of vaccination. The receptor source for this set is a man aged 45-65 years who received an inactivated influenza vaccine.

This clonotype was counted at least ten times. V usage is TRBV7-2 and J usage is TRBJ2-7, with D possibly TRBD1 on 6 matching bases. This CDR3 comprises 11 residues. The germline V gene encodes CDR1 SGHTA and CDR2 FQGNSA. Trimming removed 4 bases at V and 12 bases at J, with 13 bases between. CDR3 in amino acids: CASSSPLGAYF. The CDR3 nucleotides are TGTGCCAGCAGCTCACCTCTGGGGGCGTACTTC.

This chain joins TRBV29-1 and TRBJ2-5, with TRBD1 identical over 9 bases. V lost 6 bases and J lost 2; bases outside the gene matches: 10. This CDR3 region has 15 residues. The germline gives CDR1 SQVTM, CDR2 ANQGSEA. This chain's CDR3 is CSVASGTGRQETQYF. CDR3 DNA sequence: TGCAGCGTGGCTTCCGGGACAGGGAGGCAAGAGACCCAGTACTTC. Filled out from reference TRBV29-1 and TRBJ2-5, the complete variable domain reads SAVISQKPSRDICQRGTSLTIQCQVDSQVTMMFWYRQQPGQSLTLIATANQGSEATYESGFVIDKFPISRPNLTFSTLTVSNMSPEDSSIYLCSVASGTGRQETQYFGPGTRLLVL.

The V call is TRBV7-3, the J call TRBJ2-3; TRBD2 agrees at 9 bases. Germline V gene data show CDR1 as SGHTA and CDR2 as FQGTGA. Trimming at V came to 5 bases and at J to 1 base, leaving 13 bases not matched to a gene. CDR3 length: 18 amino acids. CDR3 loop: CASSPRARRTSGTDTQYF. CDR3 in DNA: TGTGCCAGCAGCCCTCGCGCCAGAAGGACTAGCGGCACAGATACGCAGTATTTT.

This clonotype occurred a few times. V gene TRBV10-2 combines with J gene TRBJ2-2; 11 bases agree with TRBD1. Germline trimming cut 11 bases from V and 0 bases from J; bases unmatched to any gene: 8. Germline lookup yields CDR1 WSHSY and CDR2 SAAADI. The CDR3 contains 16 residues. The CDR3 is CAASGTGGPNTGELFF. CDR3 nucleotide sequence: TGCGCCGCTTCCGGGACAGGGGGTCCGAACACCGGGGAGCTGTTTTTT.

This clonotype was recorded many times. V is TRBV29-1 and J is TRBJ2-1, with TRBD2 as a possible D gene (5 bases). Trimming shortened V by 7 bases and J by 6 bases, and 13 bases separated the two germline ends. CDR1 is SQVTM and CDR2 is ANQGSEA in the germline V gene. This CDR3 contains 12 residues. The CDR3 spells CSAWELGNEQFF. As DNA, the CDR3 is TGCAGCGCCTGGGAGCTCGGCAATGAGCAGTTCTTC.

This clonotype was found a few times. The rearrangement joins TRBV7-2 to TRBJ2-7; a weak D match, TRBD1 (6 bases). The CDR3 is made up of 15 amino acids. Germline V lookup: CDR1 SGHTA, CDR2 FQGNSA. Deletions cut 3 bases from V and 2 bases from J, with 14 bases between. The CDR3 nucleotides read TGTGCCAGCAGCTTGAACAGGGTGACTACCTACGAGCAGTACTTC. Amino acids: CASSLNRVTTYEQYF.

This clonotype showed up many times. The chain combines TRBV29-1 with TRBJ2-3; D unclear. CDR1 is SQVTM, CDR2 ANQGSEA, per germline. V was trimmed by 4 bases and J by 2 bases, leaving 13 bases between them. The CDR3 runs 14 residues. CDR3 sequence: CSVVGPTTTDTQYF. The CDR3 DNA follows: TGCAGCGTTGTTGGGCCAACAACCACAGATACGCAGTATTTT.

The chain is built from TRBV5-6 and TRBJ2-1; 10 nucleotides align to TRBD2. With V trimmed by 4 bases and J by 5 bases, 9 bases remained unmatched. Germline CDR1 is SGHDT and CDR2 is YYEEEE. The CDR3 has 16 residues. The CDR3 bases are TGTGCCAGCAGCGAGCTAGCGGGGGTTACCAACAATGAGCAGTTCTTC. It is translated as CASSELAGVTNNEQFF.